This entry lists 3 T cell receptor beta chains sequenced from one sample in a study of blood T cell repertoires in COVID-19. TCRdb's table, derived via immunoSEQ multiplex PCR, lists solely in-frame clones and lacks some. The sample holds 110,000 or so clones, approximately 80% seen once. The sample was peripheral blood. The origin of the receptors is a woman of 80 years or more with acute or convalescent COVID-19.

This clone was found a few times. The rearrangement links TRBV5-4 to TRBJ1-1, with D tentatively TRBD1 (5 bases). Germline V gene sequence: CDR1 SGHNT, CDR2 YYREEE (reference sequence). With 0 bases removed from V and 4 bases from J, the gap between germline ends came to 10 bases. The CDR3 consists of 14 residues. The DNA for the CDR3 is TGTGCCAGCAGCTTGGCGGGCAGGGCCACTGAAGCTTTCTTT. Amino acids: CASSLAGRATEAFF.

This clone appeared once. The chain couples TRBV19 to TRBJ1-5, with a tentative D call TRBD1 (6 bases). In germline, CDR1 is LNHDA, CDR2 SQIVND (reference sequence). V was cut by 4 bases and J by 10 bases, with 23 bases left in between. The CDR3 extends over 16 amino acids. The CDR3 bases are TGTGCCAGTAGTAGGATGGGTGGACAGATAGGGAACCCCCAGCATTTT. Translated, it gives CASSRMGGQIGNPQHF.

This clone has just one count. This chain connects TRBV7-9 to TRBJ1-1; 7 bases map to TRBD1. V was clipped by 4 bases and J by 4 bases; unmatched bases: 6. Looked up from germline, CDR1 is SEHNR and CDR2 is FQNEAQ (reference sequence). CDR3 length equals 14 residues. CDR3 protein: CASSSKGGGTEAFF. The CDR3, as DNA: TGTGCCAGCAGCTCAAAAGGGGGCGGCACTGAAGCTTTCTTT.